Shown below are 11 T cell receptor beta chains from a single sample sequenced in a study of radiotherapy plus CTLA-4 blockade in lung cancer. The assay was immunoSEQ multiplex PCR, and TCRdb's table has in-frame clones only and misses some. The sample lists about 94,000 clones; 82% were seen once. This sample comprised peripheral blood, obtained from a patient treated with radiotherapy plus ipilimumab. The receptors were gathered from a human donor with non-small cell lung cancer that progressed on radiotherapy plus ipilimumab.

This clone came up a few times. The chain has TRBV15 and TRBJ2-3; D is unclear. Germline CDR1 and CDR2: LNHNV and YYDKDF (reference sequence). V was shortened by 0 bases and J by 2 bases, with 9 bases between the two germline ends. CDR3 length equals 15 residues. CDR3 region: CATSRDLLITDTQYF. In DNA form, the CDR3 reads TGTGCCACCAGCAGAGATCTCCTGATCACAGATACGCAGTATTTT. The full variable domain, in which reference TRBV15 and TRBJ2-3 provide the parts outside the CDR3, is DAMVIQNPRYQVTQFGKPVTLSCSQTLNHNVMYWYQQKSSQAPKLLFHYYDKDFNNEADTPDNFQSRRPNTSFCFLDIRSPGLGDTAMYLCATSRDLLITDTQYFGPGTRLTVL.

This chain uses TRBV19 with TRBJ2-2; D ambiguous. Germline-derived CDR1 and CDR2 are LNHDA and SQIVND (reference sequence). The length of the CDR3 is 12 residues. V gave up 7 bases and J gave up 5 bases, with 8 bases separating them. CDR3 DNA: TGTGCCAGTACCGTACGGACCGGGGAGCTGTTTTTT. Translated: CASTVRTGELFF.

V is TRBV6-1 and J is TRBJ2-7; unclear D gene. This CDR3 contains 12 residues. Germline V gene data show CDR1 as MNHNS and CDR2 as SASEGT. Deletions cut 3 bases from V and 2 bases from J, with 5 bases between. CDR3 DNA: TGTGCCAGCAGTGAGGATCCCTACGAGCAGTACGTC. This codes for CASSEDPYEQYV.

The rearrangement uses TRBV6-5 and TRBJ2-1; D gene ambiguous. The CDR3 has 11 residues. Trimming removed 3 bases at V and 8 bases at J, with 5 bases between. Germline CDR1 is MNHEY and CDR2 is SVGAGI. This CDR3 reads CASSYSHEQFF. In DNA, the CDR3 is TGTGCCAGCAGTTATTCCCATGAGCAGTTCTTC.

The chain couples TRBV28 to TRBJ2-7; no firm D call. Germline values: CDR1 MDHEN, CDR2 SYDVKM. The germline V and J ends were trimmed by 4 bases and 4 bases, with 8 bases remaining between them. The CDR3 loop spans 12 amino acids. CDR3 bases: TGTGCCAGCAGTTCGGAAAAATACGAGCAGTACGTC. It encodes CASSSEKYEQYV.

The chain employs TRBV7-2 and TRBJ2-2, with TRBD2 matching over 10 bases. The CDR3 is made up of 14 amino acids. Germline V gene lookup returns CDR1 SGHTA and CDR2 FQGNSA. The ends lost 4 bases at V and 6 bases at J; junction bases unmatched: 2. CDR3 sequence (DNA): TGTGCCAGCAGCTACGGGACTAGCGCCGGGGAGCTGTTTTTT. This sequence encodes CASSYGTSAGELFF.

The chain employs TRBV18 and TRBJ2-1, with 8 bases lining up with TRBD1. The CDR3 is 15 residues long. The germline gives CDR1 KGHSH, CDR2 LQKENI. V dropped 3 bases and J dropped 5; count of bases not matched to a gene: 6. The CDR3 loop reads CASSPRQGPNNEQFF. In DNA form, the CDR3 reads TGTGCCAGCTCACCTCGACAGGGGCCTAACAATGAGCAGTTCTTC.

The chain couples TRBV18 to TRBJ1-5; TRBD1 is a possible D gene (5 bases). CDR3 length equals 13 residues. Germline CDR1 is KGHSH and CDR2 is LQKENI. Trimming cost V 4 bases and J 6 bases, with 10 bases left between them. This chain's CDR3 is CASSQDRTQPQHF. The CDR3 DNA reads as TGTGCCAGCTCACAAGACAGAACTCAGCCCCAGCATTTT.

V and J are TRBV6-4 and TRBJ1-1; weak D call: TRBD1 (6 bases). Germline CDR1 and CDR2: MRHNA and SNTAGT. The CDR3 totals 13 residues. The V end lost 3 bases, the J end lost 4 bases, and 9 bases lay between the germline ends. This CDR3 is CASSEGGGTEAFF. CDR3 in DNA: TGTGCCAGCAGTGAAGGAGGGGGCACTGAAGCTTTCTTT.

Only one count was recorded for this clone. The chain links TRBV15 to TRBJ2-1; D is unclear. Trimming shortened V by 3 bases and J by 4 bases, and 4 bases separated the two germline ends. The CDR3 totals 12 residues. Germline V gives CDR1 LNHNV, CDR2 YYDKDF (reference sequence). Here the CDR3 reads CATSSGYNEQFF. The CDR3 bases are TGTGCCACCAGCAGTGGGTACAATGAGCAGTTCTTC.

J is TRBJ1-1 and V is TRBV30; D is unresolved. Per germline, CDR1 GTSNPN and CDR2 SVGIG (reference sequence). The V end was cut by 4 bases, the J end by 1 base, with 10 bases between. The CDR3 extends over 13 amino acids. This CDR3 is CAWNPNANTEAFF. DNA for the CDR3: TGTGCCTGGAACCCCAACGCGAACACTGAAGCTTTCTTT.